Below, one T cell receptor (beta chain) is given with its context. The data belong to a study of cytomegalovirus exposure and HLA in healthy donors. This PCR relied on a set of 60 Vbeta primers and 13 Jbeta primers. The repertoire was sequenced with immunoSEQ multiplex PCR; TCRdb's copy has only in-frame clones and lacks some. The table for this sample gives 150,000 to 200,000 clones. Germline-derived CDR1 and CDR2 are SGHNT and YYREEE (reference sequence). The CDR3 loop spans 13 amino acids. The germline V and J ends were trimmed by 1 base and 0 bases, with 4 bases remaining between them. This TCR derives from a woman aged 18-29 years in good health and CMV-seropositive. The rearrangement joins TRBV5-4 to TRBJ1-2; D gene ambiguous. Sequenced material: PBMCs. The CDR3: CASSLRSNYGYTF. The CDR3 DNA follows: TGTGCCAGCAGCTTGCGTTCTAACTATGGCTACACCTTC.